This T cell receptor beta chain comes out of a study of shared clonotypes between healthy human individuals. At deep level, the assay was performed. Among the unsorted PBMC samples, replicate PCRs used 300 ng DNA, some 30,000 T cell genomes. Using immunoSEQ multiplex PCR, the repertoire was profiled, and TCRdb retains in-frame clones only, with some absent. This sample has approximately 500,000 clones, with roughly 85% found just once. This CDR3 region has 13 residues. The V gene's germline CDR1 is SNHLY and CDR2 FYNNEI. Trimming removed 7 bases from V and 6 bases from J, with 13 bases in between. Healthy and HIV-negative, the adult donors had no recent acute infections or vaccinations.

The V and J genes are TRBV2 and TRBJ2-1; D gene uncertain. The TCR was taken from a woman aged 40 to 55 in good health. Some clones in this sample may be carry-over from other donors' samples. What was sequenced was PBMCs. CDR3 DNA: TGTGCCAGCAATGGTTTTTCGCGCAATGAGCAGTTCTTC. Amino acids: CASNGFSRNEQFF.